This T cell receptor beta chain derives from a study of neurological immune-mediated disorders. Points from the study as a whole: Multiple sclerosis patients had less TCR clonal expansion than even healthy controls, unlike HTLV-1-associated myelopathy.

5'RACE with 10-nucleotide random UMIs generated the cDNA. Every sequencing run generated over 170 million TCR-beta sequences from 15-18 subjects. Each CDR3 protein is one row after TCRdb ran MiXCR on the 5' RACE reads. In the table there are about 65,000 distinct CDR3 sequences, approximately 4.2% of which are singletons. V was pared by 4 bases and J by 6 bases, with 12 bases between. The CDR3 totals 14 residues. Looked up from germline, CDR1 is SEHNR and CDR2 is FQNEAQ (reference sequence). This clonotype was counted at least ten times. Antigen specificity is unknown. The sequenced material came from PBMCs. The receptor's source is a man between 50 and 59 years old with multiple sclerosis. The V gene is TRBV7-9, the J gene TRBJ2-2; D unclear. The CDR3, as DNA: TGTGCCAGCAGCTCTTTGGCGTGGGCCGGGGAGCTGTTTTTT. Its protein is CASSSLAWAGELFF. The complete variable domain, with remaining parts taken from reference TRBV7-9 and TRBJ2-2, reads DTGVSQNPRHKITKRGQNVTFRCDPISEHNRLYWYRQTLGQGPEFLTYFQNEAQLEKSRLLSDRFSAERPKGSFSTLEIQRTEQGDSAMYLCASSSLAWAGELFFGEGSRLTVL.